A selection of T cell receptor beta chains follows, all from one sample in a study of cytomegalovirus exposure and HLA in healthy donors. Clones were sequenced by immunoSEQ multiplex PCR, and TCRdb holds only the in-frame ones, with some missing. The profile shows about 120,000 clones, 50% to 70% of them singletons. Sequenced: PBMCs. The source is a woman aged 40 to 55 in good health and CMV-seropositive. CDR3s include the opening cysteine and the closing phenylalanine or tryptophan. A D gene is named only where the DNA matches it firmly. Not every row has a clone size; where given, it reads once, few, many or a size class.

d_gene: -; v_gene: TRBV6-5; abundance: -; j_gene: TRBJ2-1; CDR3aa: CASSYYQNNEQFF; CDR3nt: TGTGCCAGCAGTTACTATCAGAACAATGAGCAGTTCTTC
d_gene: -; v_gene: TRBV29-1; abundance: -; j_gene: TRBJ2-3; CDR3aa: CSVESRFADTQYF; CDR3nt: TGCAGCGTTGAGAGCAGGTTCGCAGATACGCAGTATTTT
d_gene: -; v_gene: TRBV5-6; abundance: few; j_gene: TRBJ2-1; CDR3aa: CASSLERLYNEQFF; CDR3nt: TGTGCCAGCAGCTTGGAAAGACTCTACAATGAGCAGTTCTTC
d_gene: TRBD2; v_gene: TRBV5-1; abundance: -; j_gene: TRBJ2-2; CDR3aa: CASSPRAGALLFNTGELFF; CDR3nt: TGCGCCAGCAGCCCTCGAGCGGGGGCGCTGCTATTTAACACCGGGGAGCTGTTTTTT
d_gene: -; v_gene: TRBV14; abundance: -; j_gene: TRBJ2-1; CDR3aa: CASSQASGVYNEQFF; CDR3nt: TGTGCCAGCAGCCAAGCCTCGGGAGTATACAATGAGCAGTTCTTC
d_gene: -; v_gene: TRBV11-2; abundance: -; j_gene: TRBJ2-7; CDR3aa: CASSQGGAVSSYEQYF; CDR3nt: TGTGCCAGCAGTCAAGGAGGGGCGGTGAGCTCCTACGAGCAGTACTTC
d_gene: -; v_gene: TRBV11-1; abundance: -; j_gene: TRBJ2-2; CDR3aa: CASSLTPNTGELFF; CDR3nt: TGTGCCAGCAGCTTAACACCAAACACCGGGGAGCTGTTTTTT
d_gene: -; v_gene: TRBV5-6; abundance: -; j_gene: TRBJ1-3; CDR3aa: CASSMTESASGNTIYF; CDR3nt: TGTGCCAGCAGCATGACTGAATCGGCCTCTGGAAACACCATATATTTT
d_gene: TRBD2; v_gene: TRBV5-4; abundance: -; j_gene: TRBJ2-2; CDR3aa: CASSLELPGLAGVELFF; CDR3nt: TGTGCCAGCAGCTTGGAGCTCCCGGGACTAGCGGGAGTGGAGCTGTTTTTT
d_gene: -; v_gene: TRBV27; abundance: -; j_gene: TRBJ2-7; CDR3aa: CASSLLGEGYEQYF; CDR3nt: TGTGCCAGCAGTTTGCTGGGAGAAGGGTACGAGCAGTACTTC
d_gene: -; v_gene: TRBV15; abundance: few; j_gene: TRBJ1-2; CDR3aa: CATSRDETPGYGYTF; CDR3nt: TGTGCCACCAGCAGAGACGAAACTCCGGGCTATGGCTACACCTTC
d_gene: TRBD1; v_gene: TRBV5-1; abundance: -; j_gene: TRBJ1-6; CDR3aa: CASREQGFAGSPLHF; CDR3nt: TGCGCCAGCAGGGAACAGGGGTTTGCAGGTTCACCCCTCCACTTT
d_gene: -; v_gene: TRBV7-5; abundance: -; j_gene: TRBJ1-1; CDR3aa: CVRAWGGVDTEAFF; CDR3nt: TGTGTCAGAGCCTGGGGGGGGGTCGACACTGAAGCTTTCTTT
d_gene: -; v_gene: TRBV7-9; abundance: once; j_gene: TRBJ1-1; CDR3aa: CSSSSLTGLNTEAFF; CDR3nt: TGTTCCAGCAGCTCCCTAACAGGGTTGAACACTGAAGCTTTCTTT